The 13 T cell receptor beta chains in this list originate from one sample, sequenced in a study of blood T cell repertoires in COVID-19. Profiling relied on immunoSEQ multiplex PCR, and the TCRdb table lists in-frame clones only, not all of them. The table lists over 250,000 clones, around 87% of them singletons, with 5.3% in the top ten. Input material: PBMCs or T cells enriched from blood (not recorded which). These TCRs come from a woman in her twenties or thirties who had recovered from COVID-19.

The rearrangement joins TRBV9 to TRBJ1-2; TRBD1 might be the D (5 bases). There are 13 residues in the CDR3. V was pared by 4 bases and J by 0 bases, with 7 bases between. Germline V gene sequence: CDR1 SGDLS, CDR2 YYNGEE. Here the CDR3 reads CASSLTANYGYTF. In DNA, the CDR3 is TGTGCCAGCAGCCTGACAGCTAACTATGGCTACACCTTC.

The V and J genes are TRBV6-5 and TRBJ1-2; TRBD1 agrees at 8 bases. The CDR3 loop spans 14 amino acids. J lost 7 bases, V lost 6 bases, and 10 bases had no gene match. Germline V gene data show CDR1 as MNHEY and CDR2 as SVGAGI. The CDR3 sequence is CASSLDRDSFGYTF. The DNA for the CDR3 is TGTGCCAGCAGCCTGGACAGGGACTCTTTTGGCTACACCTTC.

The chain uses TRBV3-1 (or the pseudogene TRBV3-2) and TRBJ1-3, with a tentative D call TRBD1 (5 bases). There are 15 residues in the CDR3. Between the trimmed V and J ends, which lost 2 bases and 4 bases, there was a span of 12 bases. Per the germline V gene, CDR1 is LGHDT and CDR2 is YNNKEL (reference sequence). The CDR3 sequence is CASSQQGAGGNTIYF. The CDR3 bases are TGTGCCAGCAGCCAACAAGGGGCCGGGGGAAACACCATATATTTT.

The chain is built from TRBV9 and TRBJ1-4; TRBD1 is a possible D gene (6 bases). Germline loops: CDR1 SGDLS, CDR2 YYNGEE. Deletions cut 0 bases from V and 0 bases from J, with 12 bases between. The CDR3 totals 17 residues. CDR3 nucleotides: TGTGCCAGCAGCGTAGAGCGGGACACCCCAACTAATGAAAAACTGTTTTTT. Translating gives CASSVERDTPTNEKLFF.

The rearrangement links TRBV19 to TRBJ1-2, with 7 bases matching TRBD1. The germline V gene encodes CDR1 LNHDA and CDR2 SQIVND (reference sequence). CDR3 length: 14 residues. The junction had 10 bases not matched to a gene; V was cut back by 8 bases and J by 4 bases. CDR3 in DNA: TGTGCCAGTGGCTACAGGGGCCAACCCTATGGCTACACCTTC. Protein product: CASGYRGQPYGYTF.

J is TRBJ1-1 and V is TRBV25-1; TRBD1 might be the D (5 bases). The CDR3 contains 14 residues. CDR1 MGHDK and CDR2 SYGVNS come from the germline V gene. Trimming left V 4 bases short and J 4 bases short, with 13 bases between. The CDR3 DNA sequence: TGTGCCAGCAGTGTCTCAGGGCTGGGCACTGAAGCTTTCTTT. Protein product: CASSVSGLGTEAFF.

The gene calls are TRBV6-2 or TRBV6-3 and TRBJ2-1; TRBD2 matches at 8 bases. This CDR3 spans 16 amino acids. J gave up 8 bases and V 0 bases, and 9 bases lay outside the gene matches. The germline CDR1 and CDR2 sequences are MNHEY and SVGEGT. CDR3 sequence: CASSYSNGGGRDEQFF. CDR3 sequence (DNA): TGTGCCAGCAGTTACTCGAATGGCGGGGGGCGGGATGAGCAGTTCTTC.

CDR3 amino acids: CASSPRGGNTGELFF. The CDR3 DNA is TGTGCCAGCAGCCCCCGGGGGGGCAACACCGGGGAGCTGTTTTTT. J is TRBJ2-2 and V is TRBV3-1 (or the pseudogene TRBV3-2), with 8 bases identical to TRBD2. V was pared by 4 bases and J by 2 bases, with 3 bases of the junction left unmatched. Germline V gene data show CDR1 as LGHDT and CDR2 as YNNKEL (reference sequence). There are 15 residues in the CDR3.

The V call is TRBV19, the J call TRBJ1-1, with TRBD1 matching 9 bases. Trimming cost V 1 base and J 4 bases; bases outside gene matches: 10. Germline CDR1 reads LNHDA; CDR2 reads SQIVND (reference sequence). The CDR3 loop spans 17 amino acids. The CDR3 region is CASSIGWTGQGLTEAFF. The CDR3 coding sequence is TGTGCCAGTAGTATAGGGTGGACGGGACAGGGCCTCACTGAAGCTTTCTTT.

The rearrangement joins TRBV19 to TRBJ2-3; D remains unclear. The CDR3 loop spans 15 amino acids. Trimming removed 4 bases from V and 2 bases from J, with 13 bases in between. In germline, CDR1 is LNHDA, CDR2 SQIVND (reference sequence). CDR3 sequence: CASSRVGSITDTQYF. DNA for the CDR3: TGTGCCAGTAGTAGGGTCGGGTCCATCACAGATACGCAGTATTTT.

This clone was seen more than once but under ten times. This chain uses TRBV10-1 with TRBJ1-5; 7 bases match TRBD1. With 8 bases clipped from V and 3 bases from J, the junction kept 10 bases outside the gene matches. Germline CDR1 WNHNN, CDR2 SYGVQD (reference sequence). This CDR3 has 15 residues. As DNA, the CDR3 is TGCGCCAGCTCTAAAGACAGGGACCCCAATCAGCCCCAGCATTTT. It translates to CASSKDRDPNQPQHF.

This sequence joins TRBV7-8 and TRBJ1-1; D gene unclear. CDR3 length: 17 residues. Germline-derived CDR1 and CDR2 are SGHVS and FQNEAQ. The germline V and J ends were trimmed by 1 base and 2 bases, with 17 bases remaining between them. The CDR3 DNA reads as TGTGCCAGCAGCTTAGACGAGAGCAGGAGGAGAAACACTGAAGCTTTCTTT. This sequence encodes CASSLDESRRRNTEAFF.

The chain employs TRBV24-1 and TRBJ2-7, with 7 bases fitting TRBD1. Trimming cost V 7 bases and J 0 bases; bases outside gene matches: 11. CDR3 length equals 16 residues. CDR1 and CDR2 from the germline V gene are KGHDR and SFDVKD. CDR3 bases: TGTGCCACCAGGGGACAGAGTTACTTTAGCTCCTACGAGCAGTACTTC. Translating it yields CATRGQSYFSSYEQYF.